Listed below are T cell receptor beta chains from one sample, sequenced in a study of cytotoxic CD8 clonotypes in ibrutinib-treated CLL. TCRdb's table, derived via immunoSEQ multiplex PCR, lists solely in-frame clones and lacks some. The sample includes 150,000 to 200,000 clones, over 65% of them seen just once. The source was PBMCs, collected after 12 months of ibrutinib treatment. The receptors stem from a human donor with chronic lymphocytic leukemia. CDR3s include the opening cysteine and the closing phenylalanine or tryptophan. Fields, in order: J gene, D gene, clone size, V gene, CDR3 protein, CDR3 DNA. The D gene is left open where the match is weak. The size entry is marked missing in some rows and otherwise reads once, few, many or a size class.

TRBJ2-1 TRBD2 . TRBV4-2 CASSQEEGGLAYNEQFF TGTGCCAGCAGCCAAGAGGAGGGAGGGCTAGCATACAATGAGCAGTTCTTC
TRBJ2-3 . . TRBV7-9 CASRMDSRTDTQYF TGTGCCAGCAGGATGGACTCGCGCACAGATACGCAGTATTTT
TRBJ2-1 TRBD2 . TRBV7-6 CASSSGTSGGGEQFF TGTGCCAGCAGCAGCGGGACTAGCGGGGGCGGTGAGCAGTTCTTC
TRBJ1-6 . . TRBV5-6 CASSLAGGREKTPLHF TGTGCCAGCAGCTTGGCCGGGGGCAGGGAGAAAACACCCCTCCACTTT
TRBJ1-4 . . TRBV5-1 CASSPLGRTNEKLFF TGCGCCAGCAGCCCTCTGGGGCGAACAAATGAAAAACTGTTTTTT
TRBJ2-6 . . TRBV5-1 CASSLSPQVGAGSGANVLTF TGCGCCAGCAGCTTGAGCCCCCAAGTAGGGGCGGGATCTGGGGCCAACGTCCTGACTTTC
TRBJ1-1 . . TRBV18 CASSRARTEAFF TGTGCCAGCTCAAGGGCGAGGACTGAAGCTTTCTTT
TRBJ2-3 TRBD1 . TRBV6-1 CASSGGKGAADTQYF TGTGCCAGCAGTGGGGGAAAGGGGGCGGCAGATACGCAGTATTTT
TRBJ2-1 . . TRBV28 CASSLVYNEQFF TGTGCCAGCAGTTTAGTCTACAATGAGCAGTTCTTC
TRBJ2-5 . . TRBV28 CASSFGGSQETQYF TGTGCCAGCAGTTTTGGTGGTTCGCAAGAGACCCAGTACTTC
TRBJ2-5 TRBD1 few TRBV7-9 CASSSRTGTQETQYF TGTGCCAGCAGCTCACGGACAGGGACCCAAGAGACCCAGTACTTC
TRBJ1-1 TRBD1 . TRBV28 CASRDRGYTEAFF TGTGCCAGCCGGGACAGGGGTTATACTGAAGCTTTCTTT
TRBJ2-5 TRBD2 . TRBV9 CASSGRSSGGAEETQYF TGTGCCAGCAGCGGGCGGTCTAGCGGGGGGGCCGAGGAGACCCAGTACTTC
TRBJ1-1 . few TRBV29-1 CSARDNTEAFF TGCAGCGCCAGAGATAACACTGAAGCTTTCTTT
TRBJ2-5 . . TRBV28 CASSWASAGQETQYF TGTGCCAGCAGTTGGGCTAGCGCAGGACAAGAGACCCAGTACTTC
TRBJ1-5 . . TRBV28 CASSLSNRFQPQHF TGTGCCAGCAGTTTGAGCAACAGGTTTCAGCCCCAGCATTTT
TRBJ2-2 TRBD2 . TRBV6-5 CASSYEVAGIRELFF TGTGCCAGCAGTTATGAGGTAGCGGGGATCCGGGAGCTGTTTTTT